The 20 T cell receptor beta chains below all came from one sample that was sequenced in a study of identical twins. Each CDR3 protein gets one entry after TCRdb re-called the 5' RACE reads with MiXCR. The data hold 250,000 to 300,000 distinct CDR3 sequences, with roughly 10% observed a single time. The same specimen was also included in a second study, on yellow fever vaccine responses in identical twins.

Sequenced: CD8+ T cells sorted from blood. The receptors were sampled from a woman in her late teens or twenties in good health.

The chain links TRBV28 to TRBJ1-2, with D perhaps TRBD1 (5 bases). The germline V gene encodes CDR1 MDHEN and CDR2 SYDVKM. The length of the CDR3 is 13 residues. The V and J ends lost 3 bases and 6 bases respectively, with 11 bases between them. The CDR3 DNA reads TGTGCCAGCAGTTTCCCGGGGGTCAATGGCTACACCTTC. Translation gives CASSFPGVNGYTF.

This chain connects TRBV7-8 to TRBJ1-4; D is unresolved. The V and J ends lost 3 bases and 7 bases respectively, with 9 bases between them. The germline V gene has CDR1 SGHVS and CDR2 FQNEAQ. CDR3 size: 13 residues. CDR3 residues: CASSFPLSEKLFF. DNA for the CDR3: TGTGCCAGCAGCTTCCCTTTAAGTGAAAAACTGTTTTTT.

The CDR3 DNA follows: TGCAGCGTTAGGGATCTCTCAGGGGGGCGGGACACTGAAGCTTTCTTT. Protein: CSVRDLSGGRDTEAFF. The rearrangement joins TRBV29-1 to TRBJ1-1, with TRBD1 matching 7 bases. This CDR3 has 16 amino acids. CDR1 SQVTM and CDR2 ANQGSEA come from the germline V gene. Trimming at V came to 5 bases and at J to 3 bases, leaving 15 bases not matched to a gene.

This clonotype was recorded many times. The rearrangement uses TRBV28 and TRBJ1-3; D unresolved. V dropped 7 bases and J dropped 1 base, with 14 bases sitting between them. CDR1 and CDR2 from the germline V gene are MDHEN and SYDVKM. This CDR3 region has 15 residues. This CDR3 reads CASIPERFSGNTIYF. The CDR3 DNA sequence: TGTGCCAGCATCCCCGAGCGGTTTTCTGGAAACACCATATATTTT.

The CDR3 DNA follows: TGTGCCAGCAGTTGGACTAGCGGGGGGTCGACCCAAGAGACCCAGTACTTC. The encoded protein is CASSWTSGGSTQETQYF. The V call is TRBV2, the J call TRBJ2-5; 14 nucleotides match TRBD2. Germline V gene data show CDR1 as SNHLY and CDR2 as FYNNEI. Trimming at V came to 5 bases and at J to 1 base, leaving 6 bases not matched to a gene. CDR3 length: 17 residues. Using reference TRBV2 and TRBJ2-5 for the parts outside the CDR3, the full variable domain is EPEVTQTPSHQVTQMGQEVILRCVPISNHLYFYWYRQILGQKVEFLVSFYNNEISEKSEIFDDQFSVERPDGSNFTLKIRSTKLEDSAMYFCASSWTSGGSTQETQYFGPGTRLLVL.

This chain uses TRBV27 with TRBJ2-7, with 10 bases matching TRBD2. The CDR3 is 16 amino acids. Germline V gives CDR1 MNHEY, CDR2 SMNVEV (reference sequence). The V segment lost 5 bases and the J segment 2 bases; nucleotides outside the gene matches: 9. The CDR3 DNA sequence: TGTGCCAGCAGTCTGCGCACTAGCGGGATCCCCTACGAGCAGTACTTC. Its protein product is CASSLRTSGIPYEQYF.

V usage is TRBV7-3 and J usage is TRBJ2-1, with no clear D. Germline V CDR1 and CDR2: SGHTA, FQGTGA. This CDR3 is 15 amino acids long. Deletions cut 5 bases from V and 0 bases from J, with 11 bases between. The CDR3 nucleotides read TGTGCCAGCAGCCCTCAGGTTGACTCCTACAATGAGCAGTTCTTC. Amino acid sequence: CASSPQVDSYNEQFF.

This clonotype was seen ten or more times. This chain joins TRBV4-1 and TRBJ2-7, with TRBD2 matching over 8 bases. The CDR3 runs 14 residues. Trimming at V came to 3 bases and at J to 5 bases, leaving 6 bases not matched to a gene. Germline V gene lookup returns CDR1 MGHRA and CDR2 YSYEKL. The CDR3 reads CASSHMGLDNEQYF. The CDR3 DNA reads TGCGCCAGCAGCCACATGGGACTAGACAACGAGCAGTACTTC.

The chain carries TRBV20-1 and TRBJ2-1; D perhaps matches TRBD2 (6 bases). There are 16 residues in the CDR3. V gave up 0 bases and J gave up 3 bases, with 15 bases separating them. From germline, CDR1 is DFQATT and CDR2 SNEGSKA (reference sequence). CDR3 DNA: TGCAGTGCTAGAGACCTCCGCGGGGAAAGCTACAATGAGCAGTTCTTC. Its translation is CSARDLRGESYNEQFF.

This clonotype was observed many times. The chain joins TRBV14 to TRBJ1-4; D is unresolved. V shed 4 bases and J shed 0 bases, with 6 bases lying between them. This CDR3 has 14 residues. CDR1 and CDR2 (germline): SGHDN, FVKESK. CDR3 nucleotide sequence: TGTGCCAGCAGCCCCGGGCCAACTAATGAAAAACTGTTTTTT. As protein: CASSPGPTNEKLFF.

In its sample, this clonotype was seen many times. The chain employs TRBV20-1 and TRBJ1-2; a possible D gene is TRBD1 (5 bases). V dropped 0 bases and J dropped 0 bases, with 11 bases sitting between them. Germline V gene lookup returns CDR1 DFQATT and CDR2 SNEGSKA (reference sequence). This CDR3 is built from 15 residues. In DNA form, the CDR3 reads TGCAGTGCTAGAGATAGAACAGGAGCTAACTATGGCTACACCTTC. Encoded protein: CSARDRTGANYGYTF.

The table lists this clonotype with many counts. CDR3 sequence reads: CSPRTSLSEQFF. The DNA of the CDR3 is TGCAGCCCCCGGACTAGTCTTAGTGAGCAGTTCTTC. The chain couples TRBV29-1 to TRBJ2-1, with 7 bases matching TRBD2. Germline CDR1 SQVTM, CDR2 ANQGSEA. V was clipped by 8 bases and J by 9 bases; unmatched bases: 10. This CDR3 has 12 amino acids.

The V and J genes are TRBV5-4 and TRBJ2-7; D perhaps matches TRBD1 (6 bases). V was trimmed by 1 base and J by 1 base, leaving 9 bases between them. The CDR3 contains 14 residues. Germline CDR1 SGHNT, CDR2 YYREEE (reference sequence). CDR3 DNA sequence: TGTGCCAGCAGCTTGAAGGACAGATCCTACGAGCAGTACTTC. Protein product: CASSLKDRSYEQYF.

CDR3 sequence (DNA): TGTGCCAGCAGTCGAACGGGACTAGCGGGGGGGACAGGTGAGCAGTTCTTC. It is translated as CASSRTGLAGGTGEQFF. The chain recombines TRBV3-1 with TRBJ2-1, with TRBD2 matching over 16 bases. With 6 bases clipped from V and 9 bases from J, the junction kept 11 bases outside the gene matches. Germline V gene sequence: CDR1 LGHDT, CDR2 YNNKEL (reference sequence). The CDR3 has 17 amino acids.

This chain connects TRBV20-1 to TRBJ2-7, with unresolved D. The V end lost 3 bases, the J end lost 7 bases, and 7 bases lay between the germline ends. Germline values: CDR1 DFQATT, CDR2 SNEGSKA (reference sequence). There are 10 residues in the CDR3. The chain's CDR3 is CSARRQEQYF. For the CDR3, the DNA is TGCAGTGCTAGGCGTCAAGAGCAGTACTTC.

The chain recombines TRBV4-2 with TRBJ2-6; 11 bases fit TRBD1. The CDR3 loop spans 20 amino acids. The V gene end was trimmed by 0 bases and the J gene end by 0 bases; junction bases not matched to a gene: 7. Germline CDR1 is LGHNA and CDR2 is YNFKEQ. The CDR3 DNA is TGTGCCAGCAGCCAAGATTACGGGACAGGGGGAGTCTCTGGGGCCAACGTCCTGACTTTC. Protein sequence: CASSQDYGTGGVSGANVLTF.

The chain's CDR3 is CSVEPGQGFSNYGYTF. The DNA for the CDR3 is TGCAGCGTTGAGCCGGGACAGGGTTTTTCTAACTATGGCTACACCTTC. The J gene is TRBJ1-2, the V gene TRBV29-1; 9 bases fit TRBD1. This CDR3 region has 16 residues. Germline V gene sequence: CDR1 SQVTM, CDR2 ANQGSEA. J gave up 0 bases and V 3 bases, and 8 bases lay outside the gene matches.

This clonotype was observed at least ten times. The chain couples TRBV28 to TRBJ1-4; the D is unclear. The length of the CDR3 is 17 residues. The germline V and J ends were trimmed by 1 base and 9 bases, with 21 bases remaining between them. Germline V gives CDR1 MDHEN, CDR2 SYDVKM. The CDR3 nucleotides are TGTGCCAGCAGTTTATTACTAGACGTGGGAGAGATGAAAAAACTGTTTTTT. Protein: CASSLLLDVGEMKKLFF.

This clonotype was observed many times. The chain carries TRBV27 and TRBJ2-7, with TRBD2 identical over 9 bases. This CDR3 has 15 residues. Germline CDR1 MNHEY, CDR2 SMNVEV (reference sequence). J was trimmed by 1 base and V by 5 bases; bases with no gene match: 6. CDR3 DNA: TGTGCCAGCAGTCCCCTTAGCGGGAGATCCTACGAGCAGTACTTC. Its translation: CASSPLSGRSYEQYF.

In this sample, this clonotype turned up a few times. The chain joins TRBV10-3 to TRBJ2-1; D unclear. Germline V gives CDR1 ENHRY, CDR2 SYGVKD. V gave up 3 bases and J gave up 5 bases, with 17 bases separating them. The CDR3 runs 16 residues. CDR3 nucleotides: TGTGCCATCAGTGAATTAGGGAATCGAAGGGACAATGAGCAGTTCTTC. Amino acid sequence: CAISELGNRRDNEQFF.